These 29 T cell receptor beta chains were sequenced from one sample in a study of blood T cells in healthy people across ages. The authors ran a second PCR of roughly 6 to 11 cycles using a sample-barcoded 5' primer and a J-beta primer mix. TCRdb re-analysed the 5' RACE reads in MiXCR, keeping a single row per CDR3 protein. The sample lists around 800,000 distinct CDR3 sequences, approximately 65% occurring once. Sequencing was done on a sample of blood. These receptors originate from a man aged 30 to 39 in good health.

This sequence joins TRBV20-1 and TRBJ2-2, with D perhaps given as TRBD1 or TRBD2 (5 bases each). The germline CDR1 and CDR2 sequences are DFQATT and SNEGSKA (reference sequence). V gave up 1 base and J gave up 7 bases, with 13 bases separating them. This CDR3 spans 14 amino acids. This CDR3 reads CSARGVGRLGELFF. CDR3 coding DNA: TGCAGTGCTAGAGGTGTGGGACGCCTCGGGGAGCTGTTTTTT.

This rearrangement joins TRBV20-1 to TRBJ2-1; the D is unclear. CDR3 length: 11 residues. Per germline, CDR1 DFQATT and CDR2 SNEGSKA (reference sequence). With 6 bases removed from V and 7 bases from J, the gap between germline ends came to 10 bases. The CDR3 is CSASDPNEQFF. The CDR3 region has the DNA TGCAGTGCCTCGGACCCAAATGAGCAGTTCTTC.

This clonotype was counted once. J is TRBJ2-1 and V is TRBV20-1; D perhaps matches TRBD1 (5 bases). The CDR3 covers 14 residues. The V gene's germline CDR1 is DFQATT and CDR2 SNEGSKA (reference sequence). The CDR3 spells CIIDGAHTGNEQFF. The CDR3 nucleotides read TGCATTATTGATGGGGCTCACACTGGGAATGAGCAGTTCTTC.

The rearrangement joins TRBV27 to TRBJ2-7, with D unresolved. Germline values: CDR1 MNHEY, CDR2 SMNVEV (reference sequence). Trimming left V 4 bases short and J 6 bases short, with 16 bases between. The length of the CDR3 is 14 residues. In nucleotides, the CDR3 is TGTGCCAGCAGTTCCAGCCTGGGTGTCGGCGAGCAGTACTTC. This sequence encodes CASSSSLGVGEQYF.

This clonotype was seen just once. The rearrangement uses TRBV5-6 and TRBJ2-4, with D unclear. The J call may be faulty, since TRBJ2-5 better matches the DNA end. The CDR3 covers 15 residues. CDR1 and CDR2 (germline): SGHDT, YYEEEE. The chain's CDR3 is CASSFWTGREETQYF. In nucleotides, the CDR3 is TGTGCCAGCAGCTTCTGGACGGGTCGTGAAGAGACCCAGTACTTC.

The chain has TRBV20-1 and TRBJ1-2; D might be TRBD1 (5 bases). V lost 6 bases to trimming and J lost 8 bases, with 16 bases between them. This CDR3 region has 12 residues. Per germline, CDR1 DFQATT and CDR2 SNEGSKA (reference sequence). In DNA, the CDR3 is TGCAGTGCCCCCTCTGGGGCAGGGGGCTACACCTTC. Protein: CSAPSGAGGYTF.

This sequence joins TRBV15 and TRBJ2-2; TRBD2 might be the D (5 bases). The CDR3 contains 17 residues. The germline CDR1 and CDR2 sequences are LNHNV and YYDKDF (reference sequence). The V end lost 0 bases, the J end lost 0 bases, and 11 bases lay between the germline ends. The CDR3 protein is CATSRDHPGTNTGELFF. The CDR3 DNA reads as TGTGCCACCAGCAGAGATCATCCGGGGACGAACACCGGGGAGCTGTTTTTT. The whole variable domain, filled in from reference TRBV15 and TRBJ2-2, reads DAMVIQNPRYQVTQFGKPVTLSCSQTLNHNVMYWYQQKSSQAPKLLFHYYDKDFNNEADTPDNFQSRRPNTSFCFLDIRSPGLGDTAMYLCATSRDHPGTNTGELFFGEGSRLTVL.

This chain links TRBV25-1 with TRBJ2-7; D remains unclear. The CDR3 contains 14 residues. Per germline, CDR1 MGHDK and CDR2 SYGVNS. Trimming left V 2 bases short and J 0 bases short, with 8 bases between. The CDR3 reads CASSETFSSYEQYF. The CDR3 DNA sequence: TGTGCCAGCAGTGAAACCTTCAGCTCCTACGAGCAGTACTTC.

This clonotype appeared once. The chain links TRBV5-1 to TRBJ2-1; D ambiguous. The CDR3 consists of 13 residues. V was trimmed by 0 bases and J by 10 bases, leaving 11 bases between them. Germline V lookup: CDR1 SGHRS, CDR2 YFSETQ. CDR3 in amino acids: CASSLVAPPEQFF. The CDR3 nucleotides are TGCGCCAGCAGCTTGGTAGCCCCCCCAGAGCAGTTCTTC.

V usage is TRBV7-2 and J usage is TRBJ2-5; TRBD1 or TRBD2 may be the D gene (5 bases each). This CDR3 has 15 amino acids. Germline V lookup: CDR1 SGHTA, CDR2 FQGNSA. V lost 1 base and J lost 7, with 16 bases in between. DNA of the CDR3: TGTGCCAGCAGCTTAGGACTGGGAGTGCAGGGGACCCAGTACTTC. Translating gives CASSLGLGVQGTQYF.

The chain is built from TRBV5-6 and TRBJ2-5, with 7 positions matching TRBD1. The V and J ends lost 0 bases and 3 bases, in that order; junction bases with no gene match: 5. The germline CDR1 and CDR2 sequences are SGHDT and YYEEEE. The CDR3 runs to 15 residues. The CDR3 sequence: CASSLGPQGEETQYF. CDR3 DNA: TGTGCCAGCAGCTTGGGTCCTCAGGGGGAAGAGACCCAGTACTTC.

This sequence joins TRBV27 and TRBJ2-5; 7 bases are shared with TRBD1. This CDR3 comprises 13 residues. Germline V gene data show CDR1 as MNHEY and CDR2 as SMNVEV (reference sequence). V was pared by 6 bases and J by 4 bases, with 5 bases of the junction left unmatched. The DNA of the CDR3 is TGTGCCAGCAGCCTAGGGGGCGCAGAGACCCAGTACTTC. This translates into CASSLGGAETQYF.

Only a few counts were recorded for this clonotype. V gene TRBV13 combines with J gene TRBJ1-4; TRBD1 agrees at 9 bases. Germline trimming cut 4 bases from V and 7 bases from J; bases unmatched to any gene: 10. The CDR3 loop spans 16 amino acids. Germline loops: CDR1 PRHDT, CDR2 FYEKMQ (reference sequence). This CDR3 reads CASSSIWTGEGEKLFF. DNA of the CDR3: TGTGCCAGCAGCTCCATTTGGACAGGGGAAGGTGAAAAACTGTTTTTT.

J is TRBJ2-1 and V is TRBV6-2 or TRBV6-3; D unclear. This CDR3 comprises 15 residues. Looked up from germline, CDR1 is MNHEY and CDR2 is SVGEGT. V shed 0 bases and J shed 0 bases, with 6 bases lying between them. The CDR3 protein is CASSYSGSSYNEQFF. CDR3 coding DNA: TGTGCCAGCAGTTACTCGGGCAGCTCCTACAATGAGCAGTTCTTC.

The chain combines TRBV25-1 with TRBJ2-7, with 12 nucleotides matching TRBD1. The CDR3 sequence is 15 residues long. CDR1 MGHDK and CDR2 SYGVNS come from the germline V gene. V was pared by 4 bases and J by 4 bases, with 5 bases of the junction left unmatched. The CDR3 spells CASSAGTGGIYEQYF. CDR3 nucleotides: TGTGCCAGCAGTGCGGGGACAGGGGGCATATACGAGCAGTACTTC.

This rearrangement joins TRBV7-9 to TRBJ2-5, with D possibly TRBD2 on 5 matching bases. Germline V gene data show CDR1 as SEHNR and CDR2 as FQNEAQ (reference sequence). The CDR3 extends over 11 amino acids. DNA for the CDR3: TGTGCAGCAGGAGGCCAAGAGACCCAGTACTTC. It yields the protein CAAGGQETQYF.

The chain employs TRBV6-2 or TRBV6-3 and TRBJ2-5; D uncertain. The V end was cut by 5 bases, the J end by 5 bases, with 12 bases between. Germline-derived CDR1 and CDR2 are MNHEY and SVGEGT. This CDR3 is 13 amino acids long. The CDR3 is CASSPLGWETQYF. The DNA of the CDR3 is TGTGCCAGCAGTCCTTTAGGGTGGGAGACCCAGTACTTC.

The genes are TRBV20-1 and TRBJ2-5; 8 nucleotides line up with TRBD1. In germline, CDR1 is DFQATT, CDR2 SNEGSKA (reference sequence). The J segment lost 5 bases and the V segment lost 6 bases, leaving 5 bases of the junction unmatched. The CDR3 extends over 12 amino acids. The CDR3 is CSARGQVETQYF. CDR3 in DNA: TGCAGTGCGAGGGGACAGGTCGAGACCCAGTACTTC.

A word on this clonotype: A much larger clone differs from this one at a single base, so this may be a read error. This chain connects TRBV30 to TRBJ2-1; a possible D gene is TRBD2 (6 bases). The closer fit of TRBJ2-7 to the DNA end suggests the J call may be wrong. The CDR3 extends over 15 amino acids. Germline V gene sequence: CDR1 GTSNPN, CDR2 SVGIG (reference sequence). CDR3 sequence: CAWRVLGGTYNEQYF. The DNA for the CDR3 is TGTGCCTGGAGGGTTTTGGGGGGTACCTACAATGAGCAGTACTTC.

This clonotype was counted a few times. V usage is TRBV12-3 or TRBV12-4 and J usage is TRBJ1-5, with D tentatively TRBD1 (6 bases). The ends were cut back, 3 bases at V and 4 bases at J, with 10 bases in the middle. This CDR3 region has 14 residues. The CDR3 loop is CASSLRQVNQPQHF. For the CDR3, the DNA is TGTGCCAGCAGTTTGCGACAGGTTAATCAGCCCCAGCATTTT.

This clonotype was observed once. The chain has TRBV5-1 and TRBJ2-3; no firm D call. Trimming pared 2 bases from V and 0 bases from J, leaving 10 bases between. CDR3 length: 15 amino acids. From germline, CDR1 is SGHRS and CDR2 YFSETQ. The CDR3 sequence is CASSLSDTSTDTQYF. The CDR3 DNA is TGCGCCAGCAGCTTATCCGACACAAGCACAGATACGCAGTATTTT. The entire variable domain, with the rest obtained from reference TRBV5-1 and TRBJ2-3, is as follows: KAGVTQTPRYLIKTRGQQVTLSCSPISGHRSVSWYQQTPGQGLQFLFEYFSETQRNKGNFPGRFSGRQFSNSRSEMNVSTLELGDSALYLCASSLSDTSTDTQYFGPGTRLTVL.

The V call is TRBV5-6, the J call TRBJ2-3, with D tentatively TRBD1 or TRBD2 (5 bases each). The ends were cut back, 4 bases at V and 1 base at J, with 16 bases in the middle. Germline CDR1 is SGHDT and CDR2 is YYEEEE. The CDR3 extends over 16 amino acids. The CDR3 nucleotides are TGTGCCAGCAGCCATCCGGGCCAGGGAGGCACAGATACGCAGTATTTT. Translating gives CASSHPGQGGTDTQYF.

V is TRBV7-2 and J is TRBJ1-1; D is possibly TRBD1 (6 bases). The CDR3 runs 15 residues. The germline CDR1 and CDR2 sequences are SGHTA and FQGNSA. V was cut by 2 bases and J by 3 bases, with 13 bases left in between. The CDR3 sequence: CASSLLGGRDTEAFF. Written as DNA, the CDR3 is TGTGCCAGCAGCTTATTGGGGGGCAGAGACACTGAAGCTTTCTTT.

The J gene is TRBJ2-3, the V gene TRBV28; D is unresolved. The CDR3 runs 14 residues. Germline CDR1 is MDHEN and CDR2 is SYDVKM. Trimming took off 4 bases at V and 2 bases at J, with 10 bases between the two ends. The CDR3 protein is CASSSGPLTDTQYF. The CDR3 bases are TGTGCCAGCAGTTCCGGGCCTCTCACAGATACGCAGTATTTT.

V gene TRBV7-9 combines with J gene TRBJ2-4; D possibly uses TRBD1 or TRBD2 (5 bases each). Germline V lookup: CDR1 SEHNR, CDR2 FQNEAQ (reference sequence). V was shortened by 1 base and J by 13 bases, with 20 bases between the two germline ends. This CDR3 region has 15 residues. The CDR3 region is CASSLDSGTKGEQYF. Written as DNA, the CDR3 is TGTGCCAGCAGCTTAGATTCCGGAACCAAAGGGGAGCAGTACTTC.

The table lists this clonotype with a few counts. V is TRBV7-2 and J is TRBJ2-4; D not certain. Per the germline V gene, CDR1 is SGHTA and CDR2 is FQGNSA. The CDR3 contains 13 residues. V lost 4 bases, J lost 4 bases, and 8 bases lay in between. The CDR3 reads CASSSQEKNIQYF. CDR3 DNA sequence: TGTGCCAGCAGCTCTCAGGAGAAAAACATTCAGTACTTC.

This clonotype was observed a single time. V gene TRBV2 combines with J gene TRBJ2-7, with 7 bases that match TRBD2. The ends lost 1 base at V and 5 bases at J; junction bases unmatched: 2. Germline loops: CDR1 SNHLY, CDR2 FYNNEI. The CDR3 totals 13 residues. CDR3 loop: CASSEGGGDEQYF. Here the CDR3 DNA reads TGTGCCAGCAGTGAAGGTGGGGGGGACGAGCAGTACTTC.

The V call is TRBV7-9, the J call TRBJ2-7, with D tentatively TRBD2 (7 bases). TRBJ2-5 matches the DNA end more closely, so the J call is doubtful. The CDR3 is 12 residues long. Germline assignment: CDR1 SEHNR and CDR2 FQNEAQ (reference sequence). The CDR3 DNA reads TGTGCCAGCTTCAGGGGAGGGGAGACCCAGTACTTC. Its protein is CASFRGGETQYF.

This clonotype was picked up a small number of times. The chain links TRBV6-4 to TRBJ2-1, with 12 bases identical to TRBD2. This CDR3 is 15 amino acids long. Looked up from germline, CDR1 is MRHNA and CDR2 is SNTAGT. J was trimmed by 4 bases and V by 4 bases; bases with no gene match: 2. This CDR3 is CASSVLAGGYNEQFF. The CDR3 DNA reads TGTGCCAGCAGTGTCCTAGCGGGGGGGTACAATGAGCAGTTCTTC.